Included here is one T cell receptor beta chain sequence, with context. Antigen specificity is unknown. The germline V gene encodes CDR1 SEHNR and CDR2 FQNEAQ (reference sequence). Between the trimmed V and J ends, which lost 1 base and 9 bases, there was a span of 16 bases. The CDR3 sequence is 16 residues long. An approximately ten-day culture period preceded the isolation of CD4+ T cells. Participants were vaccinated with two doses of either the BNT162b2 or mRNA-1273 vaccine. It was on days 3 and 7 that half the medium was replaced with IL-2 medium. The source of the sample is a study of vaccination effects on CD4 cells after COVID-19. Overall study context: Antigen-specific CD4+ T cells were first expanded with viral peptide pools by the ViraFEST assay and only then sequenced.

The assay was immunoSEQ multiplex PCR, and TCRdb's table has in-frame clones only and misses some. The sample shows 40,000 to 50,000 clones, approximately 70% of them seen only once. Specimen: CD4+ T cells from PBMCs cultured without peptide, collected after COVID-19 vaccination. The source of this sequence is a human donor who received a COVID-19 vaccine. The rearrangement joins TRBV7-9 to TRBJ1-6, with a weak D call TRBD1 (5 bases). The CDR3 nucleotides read TGTGCCAGCAGCTTAGGGGGGAGCGGAATGAGTTCACCCCTCCACTTT. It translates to CASSLGGSGMSSPLHF.